Reported below is one TCR beta chain. Its specificity is unknown. The V and J ends lost 2 bases and 7 bases respectively, with 11 bases between them. Per the germline V gene, CDR1 is MNHNS and CDR2 is SASEGT. This CDR3 is built from 13 residues. This sample was taken from a study of T cells in tumors after PD-1 blockade. Study-wide background: Prior checkpoint blockade, systemic immunosuppressant use, or anti-cancer therapy within 4 weeks excluded patients. During anti-PD-1 treatment, some patients continued daily vismodegib 150 mg.

Study results and limitations: About 41% of tumor TCR clonotypes were also found in blood.

Libraries were prepared by immunoSEQ multiplex PCR; TCRdb keeps only in-frame clonotypes and omits some of them. The table lists tens of thousands of clones, approximately 79% of them singletons. The chain recombines TRBV6-1 with TRBJ1-2; D not certain. Source: PBMCs, taken after anti-PD-1 treatment. The TCR was taken from a human donor with basal cell carcinoma. The CDR3 spells CASSELRGSGYTF. The CDR3 DNA follows: TGTGCCAGCAGTGAATTAAGAGGGTCTGGCTACACCTTC.